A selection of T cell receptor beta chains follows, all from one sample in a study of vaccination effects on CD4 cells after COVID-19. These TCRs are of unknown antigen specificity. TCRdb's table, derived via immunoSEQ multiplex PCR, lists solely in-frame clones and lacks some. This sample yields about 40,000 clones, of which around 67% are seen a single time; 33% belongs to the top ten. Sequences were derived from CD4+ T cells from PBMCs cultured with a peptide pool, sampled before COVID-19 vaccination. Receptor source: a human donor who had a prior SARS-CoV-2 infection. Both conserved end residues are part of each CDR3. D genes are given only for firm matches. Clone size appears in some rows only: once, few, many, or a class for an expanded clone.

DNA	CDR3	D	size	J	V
TGTGCCAGCAGCCAAGATCGGGGACAGGGGGAGAACACTGAAGCTTTCTTT	CASSQDRGQGENTEAFF	TRBD1	-	TRBJ1-1	TRBV4-2
TGTGCCATCAGCCTCCTCGGGGACAGGAACACAGATACGCAGTATTTT	CAISLLGDRNTDTQYF	TRBD1	-	TRBJ2-3	TRBV10-3
TGCGCCAGCTGGGGACAGTCGAACACTGAAGCTTTCTTT	CASWGQSNTEAFF	TRBD1	-	TRBJ1-1	TRBV5-1
TGTGCCACCAGTGACCCTGGACTAGCGGGAGCCACAGATACGCAGTATTTT	CATSDPGLAGATDTQYF	TRBD2	once	TRBJ2-3	TRBV24-1
TGTGCCAGCTCACCACCCTCAGCTAACTATGGCTACACCTTC	CASSPPSANYGYTF	-	once	TRBJ1-2	TRBV18
TGCGCCAGCAGCTTCCAAGCGCCCAGCACAGATACGCAGTATTTT	CASSFQAPSTDTQYF	-	-	TRBJ2-3	TRBV5-1
TGTGCCAGCAGCTGGGCGACAGGGGACTATGGCTACACCTTC	CASSWATGDYGYTF	TRBD1	-	TRBJ1-2	TRBV5-4
TGCGCCAGCAGCCAATGGTTGAGGAATAGGGGAGGCAATCAGCCCCAGCATTTT	CASSQWLRNRGGNQPQHF	-	few	TRBJ1-5	TRBV4-3
TGTGCCAGCAGAACTAGCGGATACCAAGAGACCCAGTACTTC	CASRTSGYQETQYF	TRBD2	once	TRBJ2-5	TRBV2
TGTGCCAGCAGCGTGTCACCACTAGCGGCTTCGGGGGATGAGCAGTTCTTC	CASSVSPLAASGDEQFF	TRBD2	-	TRBJ2-1	TRBV9
TGTGCCAGCAGCTTAGAGGATTACACTGAAGCTTTCTTT	CASSLEDYTEAFF	-	once	TRBJ1-1	TRBV11-2
TGCGCCAGCAGCCGGGACAGCTTAAACTATGGCTACACCTTC	CASSRDSLNYGYTF	TRBD1	-	TRBJ1-2	TRBV5-1
TGTGCCAGCAGCGTAGGAGGAGGCGGCTACAATGAGCAGTTCTTC	CASSVGGGGYNEQFF	-	-	TRBJ2-1	TRBV9